Following are 26 T cell receptor beta chains from one sample sequenced in a study of T-cell memory formation after mild COVID-19. TCRdb re-called the 5' RACE reads through MiXCR, storing one row per CDR3 protein. Of 280,000 or so distinct CDR3 sequences listed, 8.2% were seen once; the top ten hold 22%. The sequencing input was PBMCs or a T cell subset sorted from them (not recorded which). The receptor source for this set is a man younger than 30 who had mild COVID-19 (a few samples of this study predate the infection). Cell type and time point are not known.

This clonotype was found many times. The V call is TRBV5-1, the J call TRBJ2-1, with D possibly TRBD2 on 6 matching bases. Trimming cost V 0 bases and J 15 bases, with 25 bases left between them. Germline values: CDR1 SGHRS, CDR2 YFSETQ. CDR3 length equals 16 residues. The CDR3 region is CASSLDDRAVRGRAFF. CDR3 DNA: TGCGCCAGCAGCTTGGATGATCGAGCCGTGCGGGGCAGAGCGTTCTTC. The variable domain in full, with the rest retrieved from reference TRBV5-1 and TRBJ2-1, is KAGVTQTPRYLIKTRGQQVTLSCSPISGHRSVSWYQQTPGQGLQFLFEYFSETQRNKGNFPGRFSGRQFSNSRSEMNVSTLELGDSALYLCASSLDDRAVRGRAFFGPGTRLTVL.

The chain is built from TRBV5-1 and TRBJ2-1; no firm D call. The CDR3 runs to 17 residues. Looked up from germline, CDR1 is SGHRS and CDR2 is YFSETQ. V was shortened by 1 base and J by 0 bases, with 14 bases between the two germline ends. The CDR3 DNA reads TGCGCCAGCAGCTTGTTTCACGCTTCGAGCTCCTACAATGAGCAGTTCTTC. Amino acid sequence: CASSLFHASSSYNEQFF.

This clonotype was observed a few times. The junction departs from the called germline gene at one end, perhaps through a read error. This rearrangement joins TRBV7-7 to TRBJ2-3; the D gene is possibly TRBD2 (7 bases). The CDR3 is 13 amino acids. The germline V gene has CDR1 SSHAT and CDR2 FNYEAQ (reference sequence). The CDR3 DNA follows: TGTGCTAGCAGCTTAGGGAGGGGGAATACGCAGTATTTT. Translated, it gives CASSLGRGNTQYF.

This clonotype was counted between two and nine times. This sequence joins TRBV20-1 and TRBJ1-2; maybe TRBD1 (5 bases). The V end was cut by 5 bases, the J end by 4 bases, with 14 bases between. Germline V gene sequence: CDR1 DFQATT, CDR2 SNEGSKA (reference sequence). The CDR3 sequence is 13 residues long. CDR3 coding DNA: TGCAGTGCTTACCCTAGGGACCGCTATGGCTACACCTTC. Translated: CSAYPRDRYGYTF.

This clonotype was found a few times. The rearrangement links TRBV2 to TRBJ2-6, with unresolved D. V shed 6 bases and J shed 0 bases, with 12 bases lying between them. This CDR3 region has 16 residues. Germline loops: CDR1 SNHLY, CDR2 FYNNEI. The CDR3 region is CASSPRGFSGANVLTF. The CDR3 nucleotides read TGTGCCAGCAGCCCCCGAGGTTTCTCTGGGGCCAACGTCCTGACTTTC.

Ten or more counts support this clonotype. The chain employs TRBV4-3 and TRBJ1-4; D call uncertain. Germline CDR1 LGHNA, CDR2 YSLEER. The V end lost 3 bases, the J end lost 2 bases, and 4 bases lay between the germline ends. This CDR3 region has 13 residues. The CDR3 sequence: CASSHKTNEKLFF. CDR3 coding DNA: TGCGCCAGCAGCCATAAGACTAATGAAAAACTGTTTTTT.

The chain uses TRBV5-5 and TRBJ2-7, with TRBD1 identical over 8 bases. The CDR3 length is 17 residues. The ends lost 0 bases at V and 0 bases at J; junction bases unmatched: 8. CDR1 is SGHKS and CDR2 is YYEKEE in the germline V gene (reference sequence). The CDR3 here is CASSLGETGEGSYEQYF. CDR3 sequence (DNA): TGTGCCAGCAGCTTGGGTGAGACAGGGGAAGGCTCCTACGAGCAGTACTTC.

This clonotype came up a few times. This chain joins TRBV5-1 and TRBJ2-7; D gene ambiguous. Germline values: CDR1 SGHRS, CDR2 YFSETQ. The V and J ends lost 0 bases and 0 bases respectively, with 10 bases between them. The CDR3 loop spans 15 amino acids. The CDR3 loop reads CASSLVSGLSYEQYF. In nucleotides, the CDR3 is TGCGCCAGCAGCTTGGTCTCGGGCCTCTCCTACGAGCAGTACTTC.

The chain uses TRBV5-8 and TRBJ2-4; D might be TRBD1 (5 bases). V was trimmed by 6 bases and J by 6 bases, leaving 10 bases between them. This CDR3 contains 12 residues. The germline V gene has CDR1 SGHTS and CDR2 YDEGEE. The DNA for the CDR3 is TGTGCCAGCATCCCAAGGGGAAACATTCAGTACTTC. This gives the protein CASIPRGNIQYF. Using reference TRBV5-8 and TRBJ2-4 for the parts outside the CDR3, the full variable domain is EAGVTQSPTHLIKTRGQQATLRCSPISGHTSVYWYQQALGLGLQFLLWYDEGEERNRGNFPPRFSGRQFPNYSSELNVNALELEDSALYLCASIPRGNIQYFGAGTRLSVL.

This clonotype has a count of ten or more. The chain combines TRBV20-1 with TRBJ2-5; TRBD2 is a possible D gene (5 bases). Trimming removed 0 bases from V and 1 base from J, with 6 bases in between. The germline V gene encodes CDR1 DFQATT and CDR2 SNEGSKA (reference sequence). CDR3 length: 13 residues. As DNA, the CDR3 is TGCAGTGCTAGAGATCTAGCCCAAGAGACCCAGTACTTC. The encoded protein is CSARDLAQETQYF.

In its sample, this clonotype was seen a few times. The chain employs TRBV7-2 and TRBJ2-5, with 9 bases identical to TRBD2. The CDR3 covers 16 residues. Germline loops: CDR1 SGHTA, CDR2 FQGNSA. The V segment lost 1 base and the J segment 4 bases; nucleotides outside the gene matches: 7. The CDR3 reads CASSLVGGLASETQYF. CDR3 DNA sequence: TGTGCCAGCAGCTTAGTGGGTGGACTAGCGTCAGAGACCCAGTACTTC.

There are a few counts of this clonotype. V and J are TRBV5-5 and TRBJ2-5, with D tentatively TRBD1 (6 bases). Trimming removed 4 bases from V and 2 bases from J, with 9 bases in between. CDR1 and CDR2 (germline): SGHKS, YYEKEE (reference sequence). The CDR3 is 13 amino acids. The CDR3 is CASSAQGQETQYF. CDR3 sequence (DNA): TGTGCCAGCAGCGCCCAGGGGCAAGAGACCCAGTACTTC.

The chain carries TRBV2 and TRBJ2-3; 8 bases line up with TRBD2. Unmatched junction bases numbered 7, after V lost 3 bases and J lost 8 bases. CDR1 is SNHLY, CDR2 FYNNEI, per germline. The CDR3 is made up of 14 amino acids. The CDR3 spells CASSDSRGDVTQYF. The CDR3 region has the DNA TGTGCCAGCAGTGACTCGCGGGGGGATGTTACGCAGTATTTT.

This clonotype occurred a few times. The J gene is TRBJ2-1, the V gene TRBV4-2, with a weak D call TRBD2 (6 bases). The V end lost 0 bases, the J end lost 7 bases, and 16 bases lay between the germline ends. Germline V lookup: CDR1 LGHNA, CDR2 YNFKEQ. The CDR3 length is 16 residues. CDR3 sequence: CASSQDDGGIGNEQFF. As DNA, the CDR3 is TGTGCCAGCAGCCAAGACGACGGGGGAATAGGTAATGAGCAGTTCTTC.

This clonotype occurred a few times. The chain recombines TRBV7-8 with TRBJ2-3; maybe TRBD1 (6 bases). Deletions cut 1 base from V and 6 bases from J, with 20 bases between. This CDR3 has 17 amino acids. CDR1 and CDR2 from the germline V gene are SGHVS and FQNEAQ. The CDR3 DNA reads as TGTGCCAGCAGCTTAGGAATGAAGGGGGTGGAGCGGGATACGCAGTATTTT. As protein: CASSLGMKGVERDTQYF.

This clonotype was seen repeatedly, ten times or more. V is TRBV9 and J is TRBJ2-2; D tentatively reads TRBD1 or TRBD2 (5 bases each). The CDR3 extends over 16 amino acids. Germline V lookup: CDR1 SGDLS, CDR2 YYNGEE. The V gene lost 3 bases and the J gene lost 7 bases, with 19 bases spanning the gap. CDR3 protein: CASSARDEHRIGELFF. Written as DNA, the CDR3 is TGTGCCAGCAGCGCCCGGGACGAACACCGAATCGGGGAGCTGTTTTTT.

The chain combines TRBV28 with TRBJ1-5; weak D call: TRBD1 (6 bases). From germline, CDR1 is MDHEN and CDR2 SYDVKM. V shed 3 bases and J shed 6 bases, with 18 bases lying between them. This CDR3 has 16 amino acids. In nucleotides, the CDR3 is TGTGCCAGCAGTTTGGGTAAGGGGGGGACGGGTCAGCCCCAGCATTTT. This codes for CASSLGKGGTGQPQHF.

The chain is built from TRBV9 and TRBJ2-2, with D perhaps TRBD2 (5 bases). V lost 1 base and J 7 bases, leaving 11 bases between the germline ends. CDR1 is SGDLS and CDR2 is YYNGEE in the germline V gene. The CDR3 consists of 14 residues. This chain's CDR3 is CASSVRETIGELFF. The DNA for the CDR3 is TGTGCCAGCAGCGTAAGGGAGACTATCGGGGAGCTGTTTTTT.

The chain carries TRBV4-3 and TRBJ2-3; D may be TRBD1 (5 bases). The CDR3 runs 14 residues. Trimming shortened V by 1 base and J by 4 bases, and 9 bases separated the two germline ends. Germline loops: CDR1 LGHNA, CDR2 YSLEER. The CDR3 here is CASSQGWGSDTQYF. CDR3 bases: TGCGCCAGCAGCCAAGGGTGGGGCTCAGATACGCAGTATTTT.

This clonotype appeared a few times. The chain uses TRBV18 and TRBJ1-1; 10 bases are a match to TRBD1. The germline gives CDR1 KGHSH, CDR2 LQKENI. This CDR3 has 14 amino acids. J lost 6 bases, V lost 3 bases, and 4 bases had no gene match. CDR3 DNA sequence: TGTGCCAGCTCACCGGGACAGGGGTCGCCTGAAGCTTTCTTT. The encoded protein is CASSPGQGSPEAFF.

The chain joins TRBV4-3 to TRBJ2-1; D is undetermined. CDR1 LGHNA and CDR2 YSLEER come from the germline V gene. V lost 4 bases and J lost 0, with 10 bases in between. This CDR3 contains 15 residues. The CDR3 loop is CASSLDISSYNEQFF. The CDR3 DNA reads TGCGCCAGCAGCCTTGACATAAGCTCCTACAATGAGCAGTTCTTC.

This clonotype has just a few counts. CDR3 sequence (DNA): TGTGCCAGCAGCTTATTTCTTGGGGGGAAAGTAAACAATGAGCAGTTCTTC. Its translation is CASSLFLGGKVNNEQFF. The chain couples TRBV7-2 to TRBJ2-1; D is perhaps TRBD2 (6 bases). The CDR3 runs 17 residues. V lost 2 bases and J lost 5, with 19 bases in between. Germline V gene sequence: CDR1 SGHTA, CDR2 FQGNSA.

The CDR3 DNA reads TGCGCCAGCAGCCAAGCGGACCGAAGAGAGCAGTACTTC. As protein: CASSQADRREQYF. This chain links TRBV4-1 with TRBJ2-7; D unclear. Per germline, CDR1 MGHRA and CDR2 YSYEKL. The V and J ends lost 1 base and 7 bases respectively, with 11 bases between them. This CDR3 has 13 residues.

The V gene is TRBV29-1, the J gene TRBJ1-1; unclear D gene. Germline CDR1 is SQVTM and CDR2 is ANQGSEA. V was trimmed by 1 base and J by 3 bases, leaving 3 bases between them. The CDR3 sequence is 11 residues long. CDR3 in DNA: TGCAGCGTTGAAGCTCACACTGAAGCTTTCTTT. Its protein is CSVEAHTEAFF. The full variable domain, completed using reference TRBV29-1 and TRBJ1-1, is SAVISQKPSRDICQRGTSLTIQCQVDSQVTMMFWYRQQPGQSLTLIATANQGSEATYESGFVIDKFPISRPNLTFSTLTVSNMSPEDSSIYLCSVEAHTEAFFGQGTRLTVV.

This clonotype was detected only a few times. The chain uses TRBV7-2 and TRBJ2-2, with D perhaps TRBD2 (6 bases). CDR1 is SGHTA, CDR2 FQGNSA, per germline. This CDR3 has 16 residues. The V end was cut by 6 bases, the J end by 4 bases, with 18 bases between. The CDR3 here is CASSLRLDLVTGELFF. In nucleotides, the CDR3 is TGTGCCAGCAGTCTTAGACTAGACTTGGTCACCGGGGAGCTGTTTTTT. Supplemented by reference TRBV7-2 and TRBJ2-2, the full variable domain reads GAGVSQSPSNKVTEKGKDVELRCDPISGHTALYWYRQSLGQGLEFLIYFQGNSAPDKSGLPSDRFSAERTGGSVSTLTIQRTQQEDSAVYLCASSLRLDLVTGELFFGEGSRLTVL.

The V call is TRBV4-2, the J call TRBJ2-2; tentative D call: TRBD1 (5 bases). Trimming removed 4 bases from V and 0 bases from J, with 12 bases in between. The CDR3 has 16 amino acids. The germline V gene has CDR1 LGHNA and CDR2 YNFKEQ. CDR3 loop: CASSPRQSANTGELFF. The CDR3 nucleotides read TGTGCCAGCAGCCCCCGACAGTCCGCGAACACCGGGGAGCTGTTTTTT.